Detailed here is one T cell receptor (beta chain). Its antigen is unknown. This sample was taken from a study of shared clonotypes between healthy human individuals. Turning to the study itself: Aged between 18 and 49, the donors were two women and three men. CD4 naive and memory got three plates each, CD8 naive two, CD8 memory one.

Study-wide results and caveats: It was only blood that was sampled, and tissue repertoires likely differ.

Some clones are missing from TCRdb's copy, which holds only in-frame ones; the method was immunoSEQ multiplex PCR. The sample lists some 790,000 clones, 72% occurring once. The CDR3 runs 13 residues. The germline gives CDR1 MNHEY, CDR2 SMNVEV (reference sequence). Trimming cost V 3 bases and J 8 bases, with 13 bases left between them. The sequence was collected from a woman in her 30s in good health. The rearrangement joins TRBV27 to TRBJ1-2; the D gene is possibly TRBD1 (6 bases). What was sequenced was memory CD4+ T cells sorted from blood. Subset given: CD45RA-negative fraction. The CDR3 region has the DNA TGTGCCAGCAGTTTGTACAGGGAAGCCGGCTACACCTTC. Translated: CASSLYREAGYTF.